The T cell receptor beta chain described here comes from a study of control samples from healthy donors and cancer patients. TCRdb's table, derived via immunoSEQ multiplex PCR, lists solely in-frame clones and lacks some. The table shows about 100,000 clones, with 80% to 95% occurring only once. Trimming removed 8 bases from V and 9 bases from J; junction bases left unmatched: 6. From germline, CDR1 is ENHRY and CDR2 SYGVKD. The CDR3 loop spans 12 amino acids. This receptor was taken from a human donor in good health. The donor label of this sample is uncertain. Material for sequencing was blood. The genes are TRBV10-3 and TRBJ2-1; 8 bases line up with TRBD2. The CDR3 DNA is TGTGCCATCGGGACTAGTTCCGCTGAGCAGTTCTTC. This translates into CAIGTSSAEQFF.